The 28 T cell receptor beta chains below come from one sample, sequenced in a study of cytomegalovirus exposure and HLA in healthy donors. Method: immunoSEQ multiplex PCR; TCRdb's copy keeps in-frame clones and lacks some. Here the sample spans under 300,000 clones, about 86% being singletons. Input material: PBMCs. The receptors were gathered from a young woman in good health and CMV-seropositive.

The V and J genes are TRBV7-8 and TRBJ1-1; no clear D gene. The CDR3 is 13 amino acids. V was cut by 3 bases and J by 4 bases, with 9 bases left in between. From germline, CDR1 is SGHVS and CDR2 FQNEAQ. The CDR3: CASSFRGGTEAFF. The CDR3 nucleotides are TGTGCCAGCAGCTTCCGGGGAGGCACTGAAGCTTTCTTT.

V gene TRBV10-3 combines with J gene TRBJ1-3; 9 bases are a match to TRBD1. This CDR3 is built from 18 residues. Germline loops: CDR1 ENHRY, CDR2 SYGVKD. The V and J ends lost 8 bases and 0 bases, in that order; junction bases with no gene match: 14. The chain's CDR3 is CAIRPETGGQFSGNTIYF. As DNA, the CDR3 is TGTGCCATCCGGCCGGAAACAGGGGGCCAATTCTCTGGAAACACCATATATTTT.

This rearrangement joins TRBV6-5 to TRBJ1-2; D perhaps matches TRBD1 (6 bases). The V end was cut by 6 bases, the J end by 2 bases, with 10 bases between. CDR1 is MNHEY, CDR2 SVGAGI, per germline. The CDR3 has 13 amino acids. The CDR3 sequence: CASSGQPNYGYTF. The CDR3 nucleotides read TGTGCCAGCAGCGGACAGCCAAACTATGGCTACACCTTC.

The CDR3 region is CASSPGSPGVNEQFF. CDR3 nucleotide sequence: TGTGCCAGCAGCCCAGGCAGCCCAGGGGTCAATGAGCAGTTCTTC. V and J are TRBV9 and TRBJ2-1, with D possibly TRBD1 on 6 matching bases. The CDR3 is made up of 15 amino acids. Germline V gene lookup returns CDR1 SGDLS and CDR2 YYNGEE. V lost 4 bases and J lost 6, with 17 bases in between.

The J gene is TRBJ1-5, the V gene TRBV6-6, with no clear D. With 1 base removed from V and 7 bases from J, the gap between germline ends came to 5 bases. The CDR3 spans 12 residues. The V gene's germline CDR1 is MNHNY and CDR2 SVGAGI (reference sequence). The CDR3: CASSYFEQPQHF. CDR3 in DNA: TGTGCCAGCAGTTACTTCGAGCAGCCCCAGCATTTT.

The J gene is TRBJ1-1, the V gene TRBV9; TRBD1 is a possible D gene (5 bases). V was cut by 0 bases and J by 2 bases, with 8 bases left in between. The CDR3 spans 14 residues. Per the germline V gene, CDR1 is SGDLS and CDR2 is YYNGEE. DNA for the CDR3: TGTGCCAGCAGCGTAGGTGACAGTAACACTGAAGCTTTCTTT. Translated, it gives CASSVGDSNTEAFF.

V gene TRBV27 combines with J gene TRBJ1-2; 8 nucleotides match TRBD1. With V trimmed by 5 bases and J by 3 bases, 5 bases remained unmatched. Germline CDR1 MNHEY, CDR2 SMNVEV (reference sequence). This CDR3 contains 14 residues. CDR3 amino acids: CASSQGAMDYGYTF. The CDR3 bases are TGTGCCAGCAGTCAGGGGGCAATGGACTATGGCTACACCTTC.

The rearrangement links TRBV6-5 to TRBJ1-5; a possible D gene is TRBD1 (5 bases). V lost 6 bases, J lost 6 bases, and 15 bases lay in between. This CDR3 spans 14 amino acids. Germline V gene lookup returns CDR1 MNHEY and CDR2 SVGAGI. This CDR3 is CASSQGTGSQPQHF. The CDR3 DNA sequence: TGTGCCAGCAGCCAGGGCACAGGTTCTCAGCCCCAGCATTTT.

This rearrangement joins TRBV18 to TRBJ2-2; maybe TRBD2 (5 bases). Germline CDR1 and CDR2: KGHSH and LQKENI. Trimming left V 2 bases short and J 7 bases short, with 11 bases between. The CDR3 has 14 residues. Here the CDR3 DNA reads TGTGCCAGCTCACCAACACCAAGCGGCGGGGAGCTGTTTTTT. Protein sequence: CASSPTPSGGELFF.

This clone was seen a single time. The CDR3 DNA sequence: TGTGCCAGCAGTTCCACAGGGATGGGGACTGAAGCTTTCTTT. This encodes CASSSTGMGTEAFF. The rearrangement uses TRBV27 and TRBJ1-1; the D gene is possibly TRBD1 (6 bases). There are 14 residues in the CDR3. Trimming left V 4 bases short and J 5 bases short, with 14 bases between. CDR1 and CDR2 (germline): MNHEY, SMNVEV (reference sequence).

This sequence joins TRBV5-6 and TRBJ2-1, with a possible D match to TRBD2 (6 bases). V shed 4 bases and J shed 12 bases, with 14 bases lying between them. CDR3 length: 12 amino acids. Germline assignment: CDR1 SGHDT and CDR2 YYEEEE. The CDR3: CASSPGSFWQFF. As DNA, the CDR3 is TGTGCCAGCAGCCCCGGGAGCTTCTGGCAGTTCTTC. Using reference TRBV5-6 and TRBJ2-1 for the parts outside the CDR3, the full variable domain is DAGVTQSPTHLIKTRGQQVTLRCSPKSGHDTVSWYQQALGQGPQFIFQYYEEEERQRGNFPDRFSGHQFPNYSSELNVNALLLGDSALYLCASSPGSFWQFFGPGTRLTVL.

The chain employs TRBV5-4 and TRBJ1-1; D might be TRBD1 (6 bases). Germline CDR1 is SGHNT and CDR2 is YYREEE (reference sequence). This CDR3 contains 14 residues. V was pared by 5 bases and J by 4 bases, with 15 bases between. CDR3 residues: CASSGGTSVTEAFF. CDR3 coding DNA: TGTGCCAGCAGTGGTGGGACATCAGTCACTGAAGCTTTCTTT.

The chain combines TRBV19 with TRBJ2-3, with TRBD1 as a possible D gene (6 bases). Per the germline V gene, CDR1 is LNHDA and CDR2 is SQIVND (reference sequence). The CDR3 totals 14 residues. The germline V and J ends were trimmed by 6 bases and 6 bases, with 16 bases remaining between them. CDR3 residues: CASRSQGKDDTQYF. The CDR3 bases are TGTGCCAGTAGATCACAGGGTAAAGACGATACGCAGTATTTT.

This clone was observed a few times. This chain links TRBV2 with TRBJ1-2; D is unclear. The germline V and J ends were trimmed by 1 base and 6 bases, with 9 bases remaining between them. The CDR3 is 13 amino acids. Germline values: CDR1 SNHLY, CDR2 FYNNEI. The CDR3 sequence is CASSEGEANGYTF. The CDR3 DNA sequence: TGTGCCAGCAGTGAAGGGGAGGCGAATGGCTACACCTTC.

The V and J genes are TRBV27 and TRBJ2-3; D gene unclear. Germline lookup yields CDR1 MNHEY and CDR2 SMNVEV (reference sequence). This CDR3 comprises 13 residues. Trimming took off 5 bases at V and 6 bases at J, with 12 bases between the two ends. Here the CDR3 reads CASSIAPWDTQYF. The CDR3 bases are TGTGCCAGCAGTATAGCCCCCTGGGATACGCAGTATTTT.

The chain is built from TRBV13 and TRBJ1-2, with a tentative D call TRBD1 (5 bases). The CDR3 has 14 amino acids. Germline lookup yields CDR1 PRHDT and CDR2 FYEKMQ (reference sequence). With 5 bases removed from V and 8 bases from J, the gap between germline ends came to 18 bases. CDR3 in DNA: TGTGCCAGCAGCGCAGTCCCGGGGGGGGGAGGCTACACCTTC. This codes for CASSAVPGGGGYTF.

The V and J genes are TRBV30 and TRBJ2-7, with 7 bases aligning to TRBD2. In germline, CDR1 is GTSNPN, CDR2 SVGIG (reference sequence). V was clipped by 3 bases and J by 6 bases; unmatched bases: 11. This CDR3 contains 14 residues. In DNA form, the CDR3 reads TGTGCCTGGAGCGTTGGGCGGGGGAGGGGCGAGCAGTACTTC. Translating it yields CAWSVGRGRGEQYF.

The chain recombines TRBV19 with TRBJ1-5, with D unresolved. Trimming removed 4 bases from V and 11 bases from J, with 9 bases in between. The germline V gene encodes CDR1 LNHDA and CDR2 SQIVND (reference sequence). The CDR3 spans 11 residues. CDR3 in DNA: TGTGCCAGTAGTACAAGGGAGACCCAGCATTTT. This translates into CASSTRETQHF.

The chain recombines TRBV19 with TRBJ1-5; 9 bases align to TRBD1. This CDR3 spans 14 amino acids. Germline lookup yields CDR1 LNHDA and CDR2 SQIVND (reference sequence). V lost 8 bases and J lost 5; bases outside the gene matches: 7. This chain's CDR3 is CASYGQGFDQPQHF. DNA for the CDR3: TGTGCCAGTTATGGACAGGGGTTCGATCAGCCCCAGCATTTT.

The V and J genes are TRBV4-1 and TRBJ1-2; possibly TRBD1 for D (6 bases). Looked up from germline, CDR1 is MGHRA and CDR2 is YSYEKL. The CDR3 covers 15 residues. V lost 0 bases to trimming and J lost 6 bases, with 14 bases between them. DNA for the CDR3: TGCGCCAGCAGCCAAGATTGGGGGCGCGTTAATGGCTACACCTTC. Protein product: CASSQDWGRVNGYTF.

The CDR3 here is CASSSRTSGRVNEQFF. The CDR3 coding sequence is TGTGCCAGCAGTTCTAGGACTAGCGGGAGGGTGAATGAGCAGTTCTTC. The rearrangement joins TRBV27 to TRBJ2-1, with 15 bases matching TRBD2. The CDR3 is 16 residues long. Germline V gene lookup returns CDR1 MNHEY and CDR2 SMNVEV (reference sequence). Trimming at V came to 4 bases and at J to 7 bases, leaving 5 bases not matched to a gene.

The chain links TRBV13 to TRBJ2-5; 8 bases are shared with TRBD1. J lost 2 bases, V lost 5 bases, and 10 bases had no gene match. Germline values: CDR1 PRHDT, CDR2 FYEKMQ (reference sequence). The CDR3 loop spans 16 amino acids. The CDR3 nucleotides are TGTGCCAGCAGCCCTGGGACAGGACTGCCTCAAGAGACCCAGTACTTC. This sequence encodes CASSPGTGLPQETQYF.

CDR3 amino acids: CASSQDTGAQAFF. The CDR3 nucleotides read TGCGCCAGCAGCCAAGACACAGGGGCACAAGCTTTCTTT. This chain connects TRBV4-1 to TRBJ1-1; TRBD1 matches 7 bases. The CDR3 is made up of 13 amino acids. V trimming: 0 bases; J trimming: 9 bases; junction bases outside the gene matches: 4. The V gene's germline CDR1 is MGHRA and CDR2 YSYEKL.

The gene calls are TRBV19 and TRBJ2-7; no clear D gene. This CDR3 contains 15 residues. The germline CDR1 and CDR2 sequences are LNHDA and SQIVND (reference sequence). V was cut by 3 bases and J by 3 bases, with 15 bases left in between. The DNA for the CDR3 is TGTGCCAGTAGTATTATAGGCGGATCGGACTACGAGCAGTACTTC. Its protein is CASSIIGGSDYEQYF. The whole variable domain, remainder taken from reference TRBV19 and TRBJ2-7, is DGGITQSPKYLFRKEGQNVTLSCEQNLNHDAMYWYRQDPGQGLRLIYYSQIVNDFQKGDIAEGYSVSREKKESFPLTVTSAQKNPTAFYLCASSIIGGSDYEQYFGPGTRLTVT.

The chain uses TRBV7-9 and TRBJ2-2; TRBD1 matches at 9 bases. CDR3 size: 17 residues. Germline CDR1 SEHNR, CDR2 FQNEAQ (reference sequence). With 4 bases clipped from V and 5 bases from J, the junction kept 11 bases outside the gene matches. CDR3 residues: CASSSESGTGRTGELFF. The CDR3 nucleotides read TGTGCCAGCAGCTCGGAATCCGGGACAGGGAGGACCGGGGAGCTGTTTTTT. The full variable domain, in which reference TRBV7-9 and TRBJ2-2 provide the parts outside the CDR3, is DTGVSQNPRHKITKRGQNVTFRCDPISEHNRLYWYRQTLGQGPEFLTYFQNEAQLEKSRLLSDRFSAERPKGSFSTLEIQRTEQGDSAMYLCASSSESGTGRTGELFFGEGSRLTVL.

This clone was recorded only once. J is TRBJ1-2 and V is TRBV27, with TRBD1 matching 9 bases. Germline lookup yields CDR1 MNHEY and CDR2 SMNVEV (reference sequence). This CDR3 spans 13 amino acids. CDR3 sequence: CATGGQGNYGYTF. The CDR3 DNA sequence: TGTGCGACCGGAGGACAGGGGAACTATGGCTACACCTTC.

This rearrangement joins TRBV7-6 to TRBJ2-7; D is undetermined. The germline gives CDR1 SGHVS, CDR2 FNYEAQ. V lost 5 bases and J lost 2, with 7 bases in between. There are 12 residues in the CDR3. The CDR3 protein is CASSPGAYEQYF. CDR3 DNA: TGTGCCAGCAGCCCAGGCGCCTACGAGCAGTACTTC.

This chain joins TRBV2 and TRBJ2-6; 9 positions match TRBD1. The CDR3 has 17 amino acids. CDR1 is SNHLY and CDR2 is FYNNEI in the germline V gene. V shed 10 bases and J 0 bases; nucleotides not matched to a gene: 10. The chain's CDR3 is CATGTGSSHSGANVLTF. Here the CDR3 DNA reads TGTGCCACCGGGACAGGGTCCAGTCACTCTGGGGCCAACGTCCTGACTTTC.